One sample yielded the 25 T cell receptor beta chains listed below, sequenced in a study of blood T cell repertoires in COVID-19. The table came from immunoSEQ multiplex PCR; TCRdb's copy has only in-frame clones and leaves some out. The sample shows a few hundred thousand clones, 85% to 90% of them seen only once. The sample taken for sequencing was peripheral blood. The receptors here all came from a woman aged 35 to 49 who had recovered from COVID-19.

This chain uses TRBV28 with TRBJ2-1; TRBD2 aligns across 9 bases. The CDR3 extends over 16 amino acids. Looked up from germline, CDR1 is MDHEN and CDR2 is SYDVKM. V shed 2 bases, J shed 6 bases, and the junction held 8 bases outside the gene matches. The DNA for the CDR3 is TGTGCCAGCAGTTTAGCGGGGGGGGGACCCTCCAATGAGCAGTTCTTC. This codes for CASSLAGGGPSNEQFF. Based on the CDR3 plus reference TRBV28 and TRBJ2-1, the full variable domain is DVKVTQSSRYLVKRTGEKVFLECVQDMDHENMFWYRQDPGLGLRLIYFSYDVKMKEKGDIPEGYSVSREKKERFSLILESASTNQTSMYLCASSLAGGGPSNEQFFGPGTRLTVL.

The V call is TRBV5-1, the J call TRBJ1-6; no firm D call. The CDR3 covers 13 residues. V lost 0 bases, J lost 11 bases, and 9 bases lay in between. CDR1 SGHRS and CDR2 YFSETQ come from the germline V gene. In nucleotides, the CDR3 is TGCGCCAGCAGCTTGGAAAACAGCACACCCCTCCACTTT. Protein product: CASSLENSTPLHF.

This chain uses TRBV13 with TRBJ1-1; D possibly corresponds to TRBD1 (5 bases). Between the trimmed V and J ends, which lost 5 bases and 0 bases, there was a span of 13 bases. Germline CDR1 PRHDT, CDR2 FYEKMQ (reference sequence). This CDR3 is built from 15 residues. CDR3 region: CASSQLQDMNTEAFF. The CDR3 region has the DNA TGTGCCAGCAGCCAACTACAGGATATGAACACTGAAGCTTTCTTT.

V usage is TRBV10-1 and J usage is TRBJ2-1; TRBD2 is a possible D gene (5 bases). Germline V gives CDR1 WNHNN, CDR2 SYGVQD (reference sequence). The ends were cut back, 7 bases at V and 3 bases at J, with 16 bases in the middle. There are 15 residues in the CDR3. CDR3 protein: CASTGADSYYNEQFF. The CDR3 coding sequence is TGCGCCAGCACTGGAGCGGACTCCTACTACAATGAGCAGTTCTTC.

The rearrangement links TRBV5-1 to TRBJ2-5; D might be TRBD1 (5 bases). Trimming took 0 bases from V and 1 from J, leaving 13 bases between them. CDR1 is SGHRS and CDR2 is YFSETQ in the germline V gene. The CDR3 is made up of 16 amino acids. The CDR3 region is CASSLGWGGTQETQYF. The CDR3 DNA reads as TGCGCCAGCAGCTTGGGGTGGGGCGGTACCCAAGAGACCCAGTACTTC.

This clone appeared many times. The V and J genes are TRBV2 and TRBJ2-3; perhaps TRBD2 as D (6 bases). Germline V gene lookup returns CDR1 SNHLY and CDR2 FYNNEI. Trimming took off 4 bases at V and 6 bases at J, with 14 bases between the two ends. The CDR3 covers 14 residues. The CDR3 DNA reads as TGTGCCAGCAGTGGGGTCGGGGCGGGGGATACGCAGTATTTT. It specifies CASSGVGAGDTQYF.

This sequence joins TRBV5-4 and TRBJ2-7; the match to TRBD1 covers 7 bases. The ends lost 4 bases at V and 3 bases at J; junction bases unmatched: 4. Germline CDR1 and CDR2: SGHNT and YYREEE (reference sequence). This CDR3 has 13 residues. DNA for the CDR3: TGTGCCAGCAGCCCCCGGGACAGCTACGAGCAGTACTTC. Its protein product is CASSPRDSYEQYF.

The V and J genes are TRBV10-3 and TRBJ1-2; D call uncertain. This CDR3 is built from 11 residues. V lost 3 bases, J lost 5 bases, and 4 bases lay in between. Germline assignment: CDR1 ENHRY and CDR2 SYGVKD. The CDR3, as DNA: TGTGCCATCAGTGACGGGTATGGCTACACCTTC. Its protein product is CAISDGYGYTF.

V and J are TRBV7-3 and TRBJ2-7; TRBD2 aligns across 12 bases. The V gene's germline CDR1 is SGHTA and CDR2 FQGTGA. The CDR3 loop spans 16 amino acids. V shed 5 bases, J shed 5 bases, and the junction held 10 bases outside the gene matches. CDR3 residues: CASSRDPSGRGDEQYF. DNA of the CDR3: TGTGCCAGCAGCCGGGACCCTAGCGGGAGGGGGGACGAGCAGTACTTC. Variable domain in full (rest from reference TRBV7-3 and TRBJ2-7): GAGVSQTPSNKVTEKGKYVELRCDPISGHTALYWYRQSLGQGPEFLIYFQGTGAADDSGLPNDRFFAVRPEGSVSTLKIQRTERGDSAVYLCASSRDPSGRGDEQYFGPGTRLTVT.

The CDR3 sequence is CASSPGQPGEDTEAFF. The CDR3, as DNA: TGTGCCAGCTCACCGGGACAGCCTGGGGAGGACACTGAAGCTTTCTTT. This chain uses TRBV18 with TRBJ1-1; 7 bases line up with TRBD1. This CDR3 has 16 amino acids. With 3 bases clipped from V and 3 bases from J, the junction kept 10 bases outside the gene matches. In germline, CDR1 is KGHSH, CDR2 LQKENI.

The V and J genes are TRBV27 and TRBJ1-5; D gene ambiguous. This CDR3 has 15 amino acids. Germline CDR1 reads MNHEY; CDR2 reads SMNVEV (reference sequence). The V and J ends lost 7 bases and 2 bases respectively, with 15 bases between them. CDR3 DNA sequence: TGTGCCAGCACCCCCGGCGGGAGGGGCAATCAGCCCCAGCATTTT. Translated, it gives CASTPGGRGNQPQHF.

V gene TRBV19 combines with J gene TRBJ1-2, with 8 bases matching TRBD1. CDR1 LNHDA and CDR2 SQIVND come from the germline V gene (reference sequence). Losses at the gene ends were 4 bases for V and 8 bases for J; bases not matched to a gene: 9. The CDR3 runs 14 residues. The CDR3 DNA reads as TGTGCCAGTAGTACCACCGGACAGGGAGAGGGCTACACCTTC. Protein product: CASSTTGQGEGYTF.

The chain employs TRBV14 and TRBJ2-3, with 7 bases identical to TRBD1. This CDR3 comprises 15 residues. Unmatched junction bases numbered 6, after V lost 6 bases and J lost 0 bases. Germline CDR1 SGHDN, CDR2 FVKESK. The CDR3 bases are TGTGCCAGCAGGCGACAGGGAGCTAGCACAGATACGCAGTATTTT. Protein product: CASRRQGASTDTQYF.

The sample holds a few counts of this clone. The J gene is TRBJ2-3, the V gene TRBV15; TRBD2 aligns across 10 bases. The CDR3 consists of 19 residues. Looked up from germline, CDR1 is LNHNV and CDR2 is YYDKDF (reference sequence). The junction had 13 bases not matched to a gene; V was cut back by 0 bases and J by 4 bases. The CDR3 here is CATSRDTSGRAEGADTQYF. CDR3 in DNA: TGTGCCACCAGCAGAGATACCAGCGGGAGGGCCGAGGGTGCAGATACGCAGTATTTT.

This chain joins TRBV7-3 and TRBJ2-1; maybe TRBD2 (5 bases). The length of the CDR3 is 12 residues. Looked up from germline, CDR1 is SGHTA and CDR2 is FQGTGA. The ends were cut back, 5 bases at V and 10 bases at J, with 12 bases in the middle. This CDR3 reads CASSPSSGEQFF. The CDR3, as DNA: TGTGCCAGCAGCCCGTCCTCGGGGGAGCAGTTCTTC. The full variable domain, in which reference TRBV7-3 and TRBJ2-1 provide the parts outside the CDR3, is GAGVSQTPSNKVTEKGKYVELRCDPISGHTALYWYRQSLGQGPEFLIYFQGTGAADDSGLPNDRFFAVRPEGSVSTLKIQRTERGDSAVYLCASSPSSGEQFFGPGTRLTVL.

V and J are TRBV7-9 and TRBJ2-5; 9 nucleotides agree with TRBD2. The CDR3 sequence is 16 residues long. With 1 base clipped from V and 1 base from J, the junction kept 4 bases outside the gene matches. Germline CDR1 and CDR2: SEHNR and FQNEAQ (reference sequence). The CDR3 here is CASSLVAGGPQETQYF. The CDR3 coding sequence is TGTGCCAGCAGCTTAGTGGCGGGAGGGCCCCAAGAGACCCAGTACTTC.

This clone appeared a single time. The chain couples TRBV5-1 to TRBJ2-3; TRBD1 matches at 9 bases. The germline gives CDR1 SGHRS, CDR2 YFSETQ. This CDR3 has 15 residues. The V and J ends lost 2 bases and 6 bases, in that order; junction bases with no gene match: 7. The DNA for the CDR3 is TGCGCCAGCAGCTTCGGACAGGGGAGGGGGGATACGCAGTATTTT. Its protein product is CASSFGQGRGDTQYF.

The CDR3 protein is CATSGTGLYGYTF. CDR3 nucleotides: TGTGCCACCTCCGGGACAGGGCTCTATGGCTACACCTTC. The chain links TRBV9 to TRBJ1-2; 9 bases align to TRBD1. This CDR3 is 13 amino acids long. Looked up from germline, CDR1 is SGDLS and CDR2 is YYNGEE. V was clipped by 9 bases and J by 4 bases; unmatched bases: 7.

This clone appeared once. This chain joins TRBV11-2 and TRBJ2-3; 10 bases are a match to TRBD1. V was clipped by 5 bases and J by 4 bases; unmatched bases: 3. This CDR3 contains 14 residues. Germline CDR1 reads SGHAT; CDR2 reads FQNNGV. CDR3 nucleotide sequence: TGTGCCAGCAGCCTGGGACAGGGGCCAGATACGCAGTATTTT. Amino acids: CASSLGQGPDTQYF.

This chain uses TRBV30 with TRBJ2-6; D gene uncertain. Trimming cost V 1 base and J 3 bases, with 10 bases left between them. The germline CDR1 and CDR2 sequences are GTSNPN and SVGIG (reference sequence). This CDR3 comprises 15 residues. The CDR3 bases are TGTGCCTGGAGTGCCCCTAGGAGTGGGGCCAACGTCCTGACTTTC. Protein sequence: CAWSAPRSGANVLTF.

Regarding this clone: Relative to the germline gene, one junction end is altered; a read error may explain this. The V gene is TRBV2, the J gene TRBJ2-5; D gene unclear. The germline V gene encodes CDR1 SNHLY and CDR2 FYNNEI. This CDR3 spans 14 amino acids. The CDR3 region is CASSEGLAWETQYF. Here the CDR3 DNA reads TGTGCCAGCAGCGAAGGGCTGGCTTGGGAGACCCAGTACTTC.

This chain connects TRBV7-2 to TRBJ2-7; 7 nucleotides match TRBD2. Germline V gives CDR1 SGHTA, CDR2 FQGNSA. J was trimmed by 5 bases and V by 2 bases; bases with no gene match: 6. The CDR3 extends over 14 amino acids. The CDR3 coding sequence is TGTGCCAGCAGCTTAAGCGGGGCGAGGGACGAGCAGTACTTC. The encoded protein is CASSLSGARDEQYF.

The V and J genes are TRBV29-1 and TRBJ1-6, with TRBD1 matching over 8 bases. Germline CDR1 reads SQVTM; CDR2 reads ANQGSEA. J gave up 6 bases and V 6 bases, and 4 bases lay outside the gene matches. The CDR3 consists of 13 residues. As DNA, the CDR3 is TGCAGCGTGGCCGGACAGGGTAATTCACCCCTCCACTTT. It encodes CSVAGQGNSPLHF.

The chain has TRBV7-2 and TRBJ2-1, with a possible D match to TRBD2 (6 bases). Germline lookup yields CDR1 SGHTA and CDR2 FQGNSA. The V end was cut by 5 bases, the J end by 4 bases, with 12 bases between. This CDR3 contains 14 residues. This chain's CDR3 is CASSPGGSYNEQFF. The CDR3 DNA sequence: TGTGCCAGCAGCCCTGGGGGGTCATACAATGAGCAGTTCTTC.

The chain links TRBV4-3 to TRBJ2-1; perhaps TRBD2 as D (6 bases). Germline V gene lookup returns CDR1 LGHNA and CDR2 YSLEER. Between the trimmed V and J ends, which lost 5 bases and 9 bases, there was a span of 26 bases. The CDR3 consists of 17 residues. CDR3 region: CASSRIPGATGRGEQFF. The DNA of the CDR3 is TGCGCCAGCAGCAGGATCCCGGGAGCCACGGGGCGGGGTGAGCAGTTCTTC.